This TCR beta chain was documented in a study of blood T cell repertoires in COVID-19. About the study: Resolution of symptoms, clearance, or two negative PCRs was present in recovered Cohort 3 donors.

CDR1 is SGHKS and CDR2 is YYEKEE in the germline V gene (reference sequence). The CDR3 totals 16 residues. The ends lost 4 bases at V and 8 bases at J; junction bases unmatched: 12. Repertoires were generated with immunoSEQ multiplex PCR, while TCRdb's copy carries only in-frame clones and drops some. Found here are roughly 340,000 clones, roughly 86% of them singletons; the top ten hold around 2%. The sequenced material came from PBMCs or T cells enriched from blood (not recorded which). The chain combines TRBV5-5 with TRBJ1-4; 9 bases match TRBD1. The origin of this receptor is a man aged 35-49 years in a cohort exposed to, infected with or recovered from COVID-19 (not recorded which). The CDR3 reads CASSRGRDRAGEKLFF. The CDR3 DNA is TGTGCCAGCAGCCGGGGTCGGGACAGGGCCGGCGAAAAACTGTTTTTT.